This TCR beta chain comes out of a study of T cell changes during pregnancy in multiple sclerosis. The CDR3 consists of 16 residues. The V end was cut by 4 bases, the J end by 4 bases, with 19 bases between. Germline CDR1 and CDR2: LNHDA and SQIVND (reference sequence). In this sample, this clone turned up a few times. Repertoires were generated with immunoSEQ multiplex PCR, while TCRdb's copy carries only in-frame clones and drops some. The sample has more than 80,000 clones; around 90% are singletons. Source: peripheral blood, taken after pregnancy. The chain recombines TRBV19 with TRBJ1-2; no clear D. This receptor was taken from a female donor with multiple sclerosis, enrolled in a pregnancy study. CDR3 in DNA: TGTGCCAGTAGTAGAGGGAGGCTCCTCGGTGGCTATGGCTACACCTTC. As protein: CASSRGRLLGGYGYTF.